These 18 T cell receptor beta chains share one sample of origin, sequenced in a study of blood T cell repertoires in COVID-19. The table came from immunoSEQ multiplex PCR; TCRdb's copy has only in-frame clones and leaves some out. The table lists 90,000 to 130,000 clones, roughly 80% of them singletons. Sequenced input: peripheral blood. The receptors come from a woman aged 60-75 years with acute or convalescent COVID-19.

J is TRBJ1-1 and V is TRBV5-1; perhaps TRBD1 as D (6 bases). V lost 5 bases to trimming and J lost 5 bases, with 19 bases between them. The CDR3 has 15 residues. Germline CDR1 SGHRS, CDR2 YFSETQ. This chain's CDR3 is CASRGEGGARTEAFF. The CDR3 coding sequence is TGCGCCAGCAGGGGTGAAGGGGGGGCGCGGACTGAAGCTTTCTTT.

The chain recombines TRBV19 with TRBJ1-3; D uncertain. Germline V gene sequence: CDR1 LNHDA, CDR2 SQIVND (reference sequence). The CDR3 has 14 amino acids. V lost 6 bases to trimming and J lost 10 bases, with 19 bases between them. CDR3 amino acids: CASRIQNQDFTIYF. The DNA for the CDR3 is TGTGCCAGTAGGATACAAAATCAAGACTTTACCATATATTTT.

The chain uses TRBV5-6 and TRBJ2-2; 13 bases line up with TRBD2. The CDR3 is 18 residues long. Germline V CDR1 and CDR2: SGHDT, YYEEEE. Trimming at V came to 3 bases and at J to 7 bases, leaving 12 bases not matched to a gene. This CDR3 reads CASSSPTSGGASVGELFF. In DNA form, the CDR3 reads TGTGCCAGCAGCTCCCCAACTAGCGGGGGGGCCTCGGTCGGGGAGCTGTTTTTT. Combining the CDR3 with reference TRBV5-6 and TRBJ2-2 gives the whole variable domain DAGVTQSPTHLIKTRGQQVTLRCSPKSGHDTVSWYQQALGQGPQFIFQYYEEEERQRGNFPDRFSGHQFPNYSSELNVNALLLGDSALYLCASSSPTSGGASVGELFFGEGSRLTVL.

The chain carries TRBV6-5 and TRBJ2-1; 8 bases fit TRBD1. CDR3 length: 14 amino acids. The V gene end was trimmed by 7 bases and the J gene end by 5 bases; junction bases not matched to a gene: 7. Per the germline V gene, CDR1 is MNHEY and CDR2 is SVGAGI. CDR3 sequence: CASTDRGLNNEQFF. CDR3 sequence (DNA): TGTGCCAGCACCGACAGGGGACTTAACAATGAGCAGTTCTTC.

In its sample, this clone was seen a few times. The CDR3 here is CASRLQGKDNSPLHF. Written as DNA, the CDR3 is TGTGCCAGCAGGCTACAGGGAAAAGACAATTCACCCCTCCACTTT. The rearrangement uses TRBV6-5 and TRBJ1-6; D might be TRBD1 (6 bases). The CDR3 spans 15 residues. V was pared by 6 bases and J by 7 bases, with 16 bases between. CDR1 and CDR2 (germline): MNHEY, SVGAGI.

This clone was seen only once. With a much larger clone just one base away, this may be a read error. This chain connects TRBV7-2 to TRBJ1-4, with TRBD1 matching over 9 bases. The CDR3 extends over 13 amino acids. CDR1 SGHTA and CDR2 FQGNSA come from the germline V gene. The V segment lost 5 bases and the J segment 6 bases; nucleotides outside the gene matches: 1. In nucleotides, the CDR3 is TGTGCCAGCAGCCGGGACAGGGATGAAAAACTGTTTTTT. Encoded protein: CASSRDRDEKLFF. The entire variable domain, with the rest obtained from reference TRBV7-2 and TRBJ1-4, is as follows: GAGVSQSPSNKVTEKGKDVELRCDPISGHTALYWYRQSLGQGLEFLIYFQGNSAPDKSGLPSDRFSAERTGGSVSTLTIQRTQQEDSAVYLCASSRDRDEKLFFGSGTQLSVL.

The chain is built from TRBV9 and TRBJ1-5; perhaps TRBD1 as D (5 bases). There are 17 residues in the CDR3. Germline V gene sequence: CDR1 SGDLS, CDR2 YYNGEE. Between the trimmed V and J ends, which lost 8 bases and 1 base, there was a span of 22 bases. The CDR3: CARTLRDATPSNQPQHF. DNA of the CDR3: TGTGCCAGAACTCTCAGGGATGCCACCCCCAGCAATCAGCCCCAGCATTTT.

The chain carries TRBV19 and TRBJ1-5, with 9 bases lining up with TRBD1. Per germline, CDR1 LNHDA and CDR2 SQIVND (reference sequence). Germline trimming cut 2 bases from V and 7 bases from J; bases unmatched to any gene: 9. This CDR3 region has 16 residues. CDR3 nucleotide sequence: TGTGCCAGTAGTATACTTGGGGGACAGGGAGGGCAGCCCCAGCATTTT. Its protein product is CASSILGGQGGQPQHF.

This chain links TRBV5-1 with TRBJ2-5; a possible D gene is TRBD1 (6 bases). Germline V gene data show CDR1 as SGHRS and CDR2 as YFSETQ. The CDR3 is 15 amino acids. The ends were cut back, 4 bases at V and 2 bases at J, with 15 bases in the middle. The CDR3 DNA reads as TGCGCCAGCAGCACTGCCGGACAGCATCAAGAGACCCAGTACTTC. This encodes CASSTAGQHQETQYF.

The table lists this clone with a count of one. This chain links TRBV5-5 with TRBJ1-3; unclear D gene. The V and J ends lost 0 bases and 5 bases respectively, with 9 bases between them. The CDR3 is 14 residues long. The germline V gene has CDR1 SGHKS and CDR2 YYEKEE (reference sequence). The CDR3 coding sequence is TGTGCCAGCAGCTTGGATGGAGGAAGAAACACCATATATTTT. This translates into CASSLDGGRNTIYF.

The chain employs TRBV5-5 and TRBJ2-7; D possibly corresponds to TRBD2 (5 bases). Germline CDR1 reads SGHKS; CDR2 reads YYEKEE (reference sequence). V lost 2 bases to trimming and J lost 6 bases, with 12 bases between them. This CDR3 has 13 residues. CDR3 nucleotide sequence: TGTGCCAGCAGCTTCGGGGTTTATGGCGAGCAGTACTTC. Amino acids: CASSFGVYGEQYF.

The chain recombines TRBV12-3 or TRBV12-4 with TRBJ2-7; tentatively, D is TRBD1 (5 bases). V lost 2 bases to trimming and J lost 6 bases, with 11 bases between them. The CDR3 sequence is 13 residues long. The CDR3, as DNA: TGTGCCAGCAGTTTATTAGGGGCTGGCGAGCAGTACTTC. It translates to CASSLLGAGEQYF.

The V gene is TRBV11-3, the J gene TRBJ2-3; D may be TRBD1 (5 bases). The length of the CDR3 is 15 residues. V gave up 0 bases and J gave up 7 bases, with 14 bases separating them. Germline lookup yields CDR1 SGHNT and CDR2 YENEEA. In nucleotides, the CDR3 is TGTGCCAGCAGCTTAGACGCCCAGGGTAGGAATACGCAGTATTTT. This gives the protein CASSLDAQGRNTQYF.

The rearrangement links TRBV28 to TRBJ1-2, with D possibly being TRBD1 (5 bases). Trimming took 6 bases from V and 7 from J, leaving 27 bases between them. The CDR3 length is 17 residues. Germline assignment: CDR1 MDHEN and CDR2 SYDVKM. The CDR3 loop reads CASSPRVAGRFVSGYTF. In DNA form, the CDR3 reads TGTGCCAGCAGCCCGAGAGTGGCAGGGCGGTTTGTTAGTGGCTACACCTTC.

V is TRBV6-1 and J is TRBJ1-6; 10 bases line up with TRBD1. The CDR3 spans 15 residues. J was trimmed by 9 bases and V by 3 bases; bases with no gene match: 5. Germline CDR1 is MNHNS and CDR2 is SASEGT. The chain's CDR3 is CASSDGQGVGSPLHF. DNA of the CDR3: TGTGCCAGCAGTGACGGACAGGGGGTTGGTTCACCCCTCCACTTT.

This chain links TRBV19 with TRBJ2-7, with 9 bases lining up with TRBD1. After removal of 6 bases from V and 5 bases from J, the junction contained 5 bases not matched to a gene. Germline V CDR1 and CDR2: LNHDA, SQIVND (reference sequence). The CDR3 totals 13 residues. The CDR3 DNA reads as TGTGCCAGTAGAATGACAGGGGGGAACGAGCAGTACTTC. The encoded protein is CASRMTGGNEQYF.

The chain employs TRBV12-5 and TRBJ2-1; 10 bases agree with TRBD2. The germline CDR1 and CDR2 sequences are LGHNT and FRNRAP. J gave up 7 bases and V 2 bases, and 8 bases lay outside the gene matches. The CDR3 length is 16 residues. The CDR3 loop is CASGLQRGGPVNEQFF. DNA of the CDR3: TGTGCTAGTGGTTTGCAGCGGGGGGGCCCCGTTAATGAGCAGTTCTTC.

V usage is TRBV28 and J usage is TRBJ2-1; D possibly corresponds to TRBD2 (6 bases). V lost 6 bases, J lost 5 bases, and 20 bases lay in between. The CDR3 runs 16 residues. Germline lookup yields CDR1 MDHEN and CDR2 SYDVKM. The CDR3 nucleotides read TGTGCCAGCAGGAAGTCGGAGGGGAGGTGGGACAATGAGCAGTTCTTC. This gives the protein CASRKSEGRWDNEQFF.